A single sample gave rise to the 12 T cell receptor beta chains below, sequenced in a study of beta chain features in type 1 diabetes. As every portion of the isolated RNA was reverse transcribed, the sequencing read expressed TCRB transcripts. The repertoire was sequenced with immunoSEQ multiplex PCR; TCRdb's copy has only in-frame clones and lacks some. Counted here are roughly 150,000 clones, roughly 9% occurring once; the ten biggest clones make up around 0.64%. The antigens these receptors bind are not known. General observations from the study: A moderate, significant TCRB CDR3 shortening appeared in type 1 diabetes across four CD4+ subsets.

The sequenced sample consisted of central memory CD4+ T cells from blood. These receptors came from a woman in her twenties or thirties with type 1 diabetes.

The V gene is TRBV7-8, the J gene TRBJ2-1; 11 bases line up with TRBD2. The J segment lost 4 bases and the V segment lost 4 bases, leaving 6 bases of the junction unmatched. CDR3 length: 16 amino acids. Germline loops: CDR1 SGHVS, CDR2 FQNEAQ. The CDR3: CASSSLRLAGYNEQFF. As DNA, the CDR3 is TGTGCCAGCAGCTCCCTTCGACTAGCGGGGTACAATGAGCAGTTCTTC.

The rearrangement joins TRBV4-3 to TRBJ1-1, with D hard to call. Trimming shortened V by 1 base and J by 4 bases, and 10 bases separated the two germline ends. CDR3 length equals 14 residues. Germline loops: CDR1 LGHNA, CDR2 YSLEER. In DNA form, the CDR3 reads TGCGCCAGCAGCCAAGGGGCAGGTCGCACTGAAGCTTTCTTT. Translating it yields CASSQGAGRTEAFF.

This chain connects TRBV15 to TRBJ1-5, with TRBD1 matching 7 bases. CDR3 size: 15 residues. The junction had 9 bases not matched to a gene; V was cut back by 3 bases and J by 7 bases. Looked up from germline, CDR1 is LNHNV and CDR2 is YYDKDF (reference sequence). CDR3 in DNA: TGTGCCACCAGCAGTATGACAGGGTCGGGACAGCCCCAGCATTTT. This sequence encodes CATSSMTGSGQPQHF.

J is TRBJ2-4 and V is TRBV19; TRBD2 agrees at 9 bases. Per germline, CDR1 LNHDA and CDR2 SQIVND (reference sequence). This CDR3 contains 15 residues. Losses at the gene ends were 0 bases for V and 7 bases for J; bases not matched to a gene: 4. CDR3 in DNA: TGTGCCAGTAGTATAGATCTAGCGGGATCGAACATTCAGTACTTC. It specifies CASSIDLAGSNIQYF.

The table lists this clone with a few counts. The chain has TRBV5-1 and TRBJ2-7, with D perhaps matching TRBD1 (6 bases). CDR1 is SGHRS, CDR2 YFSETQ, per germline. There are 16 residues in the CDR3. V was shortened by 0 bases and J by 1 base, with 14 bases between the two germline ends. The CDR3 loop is CASSLDRDTYSYEQYF. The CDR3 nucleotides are TGCGCCAGCAGCTTGGATCGGGACACCTATTCCTACGAGCAGTACTTC.

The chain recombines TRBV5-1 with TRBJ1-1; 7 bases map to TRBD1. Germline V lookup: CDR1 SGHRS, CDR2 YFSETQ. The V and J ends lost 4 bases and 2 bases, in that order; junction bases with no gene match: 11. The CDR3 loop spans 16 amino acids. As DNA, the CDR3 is TGCGCCAGCAGCCCGATCACAGGGGCCTATAACACTGAAGCTTTCTTT. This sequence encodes CASSPITGAYNTEAFF. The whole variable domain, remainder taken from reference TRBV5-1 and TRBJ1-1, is KAGVTQTPRYLIKTRGQQVTLSCSPISGHRSVSWYQQTPGQGLQFLFEYFSETQRNKGNFPGRFSGRQFSNSRSEMNVSTLELGDSALYLCASSPITGAYNTEAFFGQGTRLTVV.

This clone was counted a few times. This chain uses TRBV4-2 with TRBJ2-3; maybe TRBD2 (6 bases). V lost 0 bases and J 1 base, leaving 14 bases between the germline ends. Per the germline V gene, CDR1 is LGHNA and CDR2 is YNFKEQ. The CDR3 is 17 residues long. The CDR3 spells CASSQESGGTRTDTQYF. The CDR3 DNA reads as TGTGCCAGCAGCCAAGAGAGCGGCGGGACCCGCACAGATACGCAGTATTTT.

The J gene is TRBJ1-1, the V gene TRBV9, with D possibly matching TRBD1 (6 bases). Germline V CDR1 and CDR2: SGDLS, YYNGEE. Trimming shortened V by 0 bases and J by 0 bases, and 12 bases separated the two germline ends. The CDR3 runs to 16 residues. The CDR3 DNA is TGTGCCAGCAGCGTAGCTCCACAGGGCCTGAACACTGAAGCTTTCTTT. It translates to CASSVAPQGLNTEAFF.

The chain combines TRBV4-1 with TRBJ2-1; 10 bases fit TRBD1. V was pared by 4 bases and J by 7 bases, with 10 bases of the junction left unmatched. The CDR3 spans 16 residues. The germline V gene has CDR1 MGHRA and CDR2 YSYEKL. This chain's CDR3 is CASSRVGTGVGNEQFF. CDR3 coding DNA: TGCGCCAGCAGCCGAGTTGGGACAGGGGTTGGTAATGAGCAGTTCTTC.

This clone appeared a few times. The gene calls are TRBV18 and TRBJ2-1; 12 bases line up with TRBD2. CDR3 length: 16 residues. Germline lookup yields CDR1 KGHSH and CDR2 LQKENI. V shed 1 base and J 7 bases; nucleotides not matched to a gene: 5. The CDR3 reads CASSPLLAGGFNEQFF. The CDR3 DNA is TGTGCCAGCTCACCACTACTAGCGGGAGGTTTTAATGAGCAGTTCTTC.

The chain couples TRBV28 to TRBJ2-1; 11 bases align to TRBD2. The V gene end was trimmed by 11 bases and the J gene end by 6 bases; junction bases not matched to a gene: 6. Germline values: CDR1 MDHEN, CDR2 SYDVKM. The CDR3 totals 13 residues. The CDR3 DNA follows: TGTGCCTCGGTCCTAGCGGGGGGCAATGAGCAGTTCTTC. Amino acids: CASVLAGGNEQFF.

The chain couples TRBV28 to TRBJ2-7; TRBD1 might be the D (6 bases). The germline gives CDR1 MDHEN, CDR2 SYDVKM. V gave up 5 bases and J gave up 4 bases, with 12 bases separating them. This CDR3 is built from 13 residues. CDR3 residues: CASSPGHLYEQYF. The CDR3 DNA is TGTGCCAGCAGTCCGGGACATCTGTACGAGCAGTACTTC.